These T cell receptor beta chains were read from a single sample in a study of blood T cell repertoires in COVID-19. The table came from immunoSEQ multiplex PCR; TCRdb's copy has only in-frame clones and leaves some out. The table shows roughly 240,000 clones, with around 86% occurring only once. Sequencing was carried out using PBMCs or T cells enriched from blood (not recorded which). These receptors all come from a woman in her fifties or sixties who had recovered from COVID-19. The CDR3 runs from the conserved cysteine through the conserved F or W. D genes are given only for firm matches.

v_gene	d_gene	j_gene	CDR3nt	CDR3aa
TRBV7-2	TRBD1	TRBJ2-1	TGTGCCAGCAACTCGGGAACAGGGGATGAGCAGTTCTTC	CASNSGTGDEQFF
TRBV5-5	TRBD1	TRBJ1-4	TGTGCCAGCAGCTTTGGCAGGGGGCGAATGGAAGAACTGTTTTTT	CASSFGRGRMEELFF
TRBV4-2	.	TRBJ1-4	TGTGCCAGCAGCCAAGGGGCCCGGGGTAATGAAAAACTGTTTTTT	CASSQGARGNEKLFF
TRBV7-9	TRBD1	TRBJ2-3	TGTGCCAGCAGCTACACAGGGGAGACAGATACGCAGTATTTT	CASSYTGETDTQYF
TRBV7-2	.	TRBJ1-6	TGTGCCAGCAGCTTAGCCGGGGACAAATCACCCCTCCACTTT	CASSLAGDKSPLHF
TRBV6-5	.	TRBJ2-1	TGTGCCAGCCGCCGACAGGCCTACAATGAGCAGTTCTTC	CASRRQAYNEQFF
TRBV4-3	.	TRBJ1-3	TGCGCCAGCAGCCAAGATCGGGGTCCAAACTCTGGAAACACCATATATTTT	CASSQDRGPNSGNTIYF
TRBV11-2	TRBD1	TRBJ1-4	TGTGCCAGCAGCTTAAGAGGGGGCGCAGGGGAAAAACTGTTTTTT	CASSLRGGAGEKLFF
TRBV7-2	TRBD1	TRBJ1-1	TGTGCCAGCACCACGGACAGGGGGCGGACTGAAGCTTTCTTT	CASTTDRGRTEAFF
TRBV5-6	.	TRBJ1-1	TGTGCCAGCAGCTTGAGGGGTGAGGACACTGAAGCTTTCTTT	CASSLRGEDTEAFF
TRBV28	.	TRBJ1-4	TGTGCCAGCAGTCTACCCTTCCGCGTCAGGGGATATAATGAAAAACTGTTTTTT	CASSLPFRVRGYNEKLFF
TRBV18	.	TRBJ2-7	TGTGCCAGCTCACCGATCCCACAGGGAACCGAGCAGTACTTC	CASSPIPQGTEQYF
TRBV14	.	TRBJ1-6	TGTGCCAGCAGCACTCAGGGGTTTTCCCTCCACTTT	CASSTQGFSLHF
TRBV6-5	TRBD1	TRBJ1-2	TGTGCCAGCAGCAACCGGGACAGCCTCTATGGCTACACCTTC	CASSNRDSLYGYTF
TRBV4-2	TRBD1	TRBJ1-1	TGTGCCAGCAGCCCCTACGGACAGGCGTTACCGAACACTGAAGCTTTCTTT	CASSPYGQALPNTEAFF
TRBV27	.	TRBJ1-6	TGTGCCAGCAGTTTATCCCGCGATTCACCCCTCCACTTT	CASSLSRDSPLHF